One sample yielded the 13 T cell receptor beta chains listed below, sequenced in a study of T cells in women clearing cervical HPV infection. Only in-frame clones appear in the TCRdb table, and some are missing; sequencing was by immunoSEQ multiplex PCR. In all, the sample yields about 35,000 clones. Specimen: blood buffy coat. The source is a woman aged 18-69 years with a cervical HPV16 infection that either progressed to CIN3+ or cleared (not recorded which).

A remark on this clone: The observed sequence ends 3 residues before the CDR3 terminus, with the missing tail filled in from the germline J gene. V usage is TRBV7-9 and J usage is TRBJ1-2; unclear D gene. This CDR3 is built from 13 residues. Germline V gene data show CDR1 as SEHNR and CDR2 as FQNEAQ (reference sequence). The DNA read from the CDR3 is TGTGCCAGCAGCTTAGGTTCTAGAAGCAGC. Translated: CASSLGSRSS. The entire CDR3 protein is CASSLGSRSSYTF. The entire variable domain, with the rest obtained from reference TRBV7-9 and TRBJ1-2, is as follows: DTGVSQNPRHKITKRGQNVTFRCDPISEHNRLYWYRQTLGQGPEFLTYFQNEAQLEKSRLLSDRFSAERPKGSFSTLEIQRTEQGDSAMYLCASSLGSRSSYTFGSGTRLTVV.

A word on this clone: The CDR3 end is not reached by the read, which stops 3 residues before it; the germline J gene fills it in. This rearrangement joins TRBV18 to TRBJ2-2; tentative D call: TRBD2 (5 bases). Trimming cost V 3 bases and J 3 bases, with 14 bases left between them. The CDR3 consists of 16 residues. Germline CDR1 reads KGHSH; CDR2 reads LQKENI. The covered CDR3 bases are TGTGCCAGCTCACCTCCTAACGGGGTAGACACCGGGGAG. This sequence encodes CASSPPNGVDTGE. From start to end, the CDR3 is CASSPPNGVDTGELFF.

Remarks on this clone: With the read ending 3 residues before the CDR3 end, the germline J gene is used to fill in that end. The chain carries TRBV30 and TRBJ2-7; a weak D match, TRBD1 (5 bases). V was shortened by 3 bases and J by 4 bases, with 10 bases between the two germline ends. Per germline, CDR1 GTSNPN and CDR2 SVGIG (reference sequence). The CDR3 totals 12 residues. The CDR3 DNA, read in part, is TGTGCCTGGAGCGAGCAGGGTTACGAG. This sequence encodes CAWSEQGYE. The entire CDR3 protein is CAWSEQGYEQYF.

As regards this clone: Sequencing ends 3 residues short of the CDR3 end; the germline J gene provides the rest. This chain joins TRBV18 and TRBJ2-3; 9 bases are shared with TRBD2. CDR1 and CDR2 from the germline V gene are KGHSH and LQKENI. The CDR3 is made up of 15 amino acids. Incomplete CDR3 DNA: TGTGCCAGCTCACCAAGTGTAGCGGGAGTCGAGACG. This codes for CASSPSVAGVET. The complete CDR3 protein is CASSPSVAGVETQYF. Together with reference TRBV18 and TRBJ2-3, the CDR3 gives the full variable domain: NAGVMQNPRHLVRRRGQEARLRCSPMKGHSHVYWYRQLPEEGLKFMVYLQKENIIDESGMPKERFSAEFPKEGPSILRIQQVVRGDSAAYFCASSPSVAGVETQYFGPGTRLTVL.

The CDR3 loop reads CASTPSGHWNTEAFF. CDR3 DNA, as far as it was read: TGTGCCAGTACCCCTTCGGGACACTGGAACACTGAA. The chain couples TRBV19 to TRBJ1-1, with a weak D call TRBD1 (6 bases). The DNA ends 3 residues before the CDR3 does, and the rest of the CDR3 is filled in from the germline J gene. The V gene's germline CDR1 is LNHDA and CDR2 SQIVND (reference sequence). The CDR3 has 15 amino acids. V was cut by 7 bases and J by 1 base, with 16 bases left in between.

With regard to this clone: The sequenced fragment ends 3 residues before the CDR3 boundary, so the rest is inferred from the germline J gene. The chain uses TRBV18 and TRBJ2-7; D remains unclear. CDR3 length equals 13 residues. Germline V gene data show CDR1 as KGHSH and CDR2 as LQKENI. V dropped 6 bases and J dropped 3 bases, with 12 bases sitting between them. The CDR3 loop is CASSPDSSYEQYF. Incomplete CDR3 DNA: TGTGCCAGCTCCCCCGACTCAAGCTACGAG.

With regard to this clone: The sequenced fragment ends 3 residues before the CDR3 boundary, so the rest is inferred from the germline J gene. The chain has TRBV5-1 and TRBJ2-1, with a tentative D call TRBD2 (6 bases). Looked up from germline, CDR1 is SGHRS and CDR2 is YFSETQ. This CDR3 comprises 15 residues. The V gene lost 5 bases and the J gene lost 1 base, with 13 bases spanning the gap. CDR3 bases read: TGCGCCAGCAGTCTAGCGTTAGGGTCCTACAATGAG. Its translation: CASSLALGSYNE. The full-length CDR3 reads as CASSLALGSYNEQFF.

With regard to this clone: The read terminates 3 residues before the CDR3 end, so the remaining end is supplied by the germline J gene. The chain is built from TRBV10-3 and TRBJ2-3; 10 bases fit TRBD2. Germline CDR1 ENHRY, CDR2 SYGVKD. The CDR3 length is 14 residues. Trimming cost V 9 bases and J 2 bases; bases outside gene matches: 5. Here the CDR3 reads CAIQGLATTDTQYF. The covered CDR3 bases are TGTGCCATACAGGGACTAGCGACCACAGATACG.

Points on this clone: The observed sequence ends 3 residues before the CDR3 terminus, with the missing tail filled in from the germline J gene. The rearrangement uses TRBV28 and TRBJ2-2; 7 bases match TRBD2. V lost 4 bases and J lost 4; bases outside the gene matches: 6. The CDR3 is made up of 15 amino acids. Looked up from germline, CDR1 is MDHEN and CDR2 is SYDVKM. This CDR3 is CASSYLLASTGELFF. The CDR3 DNA, read in part, is TGTGCCAGCAGTTACCTACTAGCGAGCACCGGGGAG.

With respect to this clone: The read stops 3 residues short of the end of the CDR3; the missing end is completed from the germline J gene. The chain recombines TRBV20-1 with TRBJ2-5; 9 positions agree with TRBD2. CDR1 is DFQATT, CDR2 SNEGSKA, per germline (reference sequence). Trimming took 3 bases from V and 4 from J; bases not matched to a gene: 9. CDR3 size: 15 residues. The sequenced part of the CDR3 DNA is TGCAGTGCTAGTAAGGCGGGGGGGCTGGGAGAGACC. Protein: CSASKAGGLGET. The full CDR3 protein is CSASKAGGLGETQYF.

About this clone itself: The missing CDR3 end, 3 residues past where the read stops, is filled in from the germline J gene. V is TRBV7-3 and J is TRBJ2-1; 7 bases map to TRBD2. The junction had 2 bases not matched to a gene; V was cut back by 0 bases and J by 0 bases. The germline V gene has CDR1 SGHTA and CDR2 FQGTGA. There are 16 residues in the CDR3. CDR3 protein: CASSLTGGDSYNEQFF. The CDR3 DNA, read in part, is TGTGCCAGCAGCTTAACTGGGGGGGACTCCTACAATGAG.

Turning to this clone: The CDR3 goes on 3 residues after the read ends, and that part is filled in from the germline J gene. V and J are TRBV11-1 and TRBJ2-3; D perhaps matches TRBD1 (5 bases). CDR1 and CDR2 from the germline V gene are SGHAT and FQDESV (reference sequence). The CDR3 length is 15 residues. The CDR3 bases that were read are TGTGCCAGCAGCTTAGAACCACAGGTAGAAGAGACG. Protein product: CASSLEPQVEET. The whole CDR3 sequence is CASSLEPQVEETQYF. Drawing the rest from reference TRBV11-1 and TRBJ2-3, the complete variable domain is EAEVAQSPRYKITEKSQAVAFWCDPISGHATLYWYRQILGQGPELLVQFQDESVVDDSQLPKDRFSAERLKGVDSTLKIQPAELGDSAMYLCASSLEPQVEETQYFGPGTRLTVL.

The DNA read from the CDR3 is TGTGCCAGCAGTTTATCGGGGGACTATGGC. Its translation is CASSLSGDYG. The full-length CDR3 reads as CASSLSGDYGYTF. The gene calls are TRBV28 and TRBJ1-2; possibly TRBD1 for D (5 bases). The CDR3 end lies 3 residues beyond the end of the read and is filled in from the germline J gene. V lost 1 base, J lost 3 bases, and 6 bases lay in between. This CDR3 is built from 13 residues. Germline CDR1 MDHEN, CDR2 SYDVKM.